The rows below give T cell receptor beta chains drawn from one sample of a study of CD8 T cells in cerebrospinal fluid in Alzheimer's disease. TCRdb re-analyzed the 10x single-cell sequencing reads; it lists each CDR3 protein once, without DNA. Recorded for this sample: approximately 750 distinct CDR3 sequences. The sequenced sample was cerebrospinal fluid. The receptors come from a human donor with Parkinson's disease. Each CDR3 is given with its conserved first and last residue. The size of a clone is reported for some rows only, either as once, few or many, or as a class for expanded clones.

clone_size: -; j_call: TRBJ1-4; v_call: TRBV18; cdr3_aa: CASSPDDGKLFF
clone_size: -; j_call: TRBJ1-2; v_call: TRBV20-1; cdr3_aa: CSARFALGGAGGYTF
clone_size: medium-sized; j_call: TRBJ1-2; v_call: TRBV7-9; cdr3_aa: CASSPGGSLGYGYTF
clone_size: medium-sized; j_call: TRBJ1-5; v_call: TRBV6-5; cdr3_aa: CASSKTGGKGQPQHF
clone_size: medium-sized; j_call: TRBJ1-5; v_call: TRBV23-1; cdr3_aa: CASSQSGAGGDQPQHF
clone_size: large; j_call: TRBJ1-1; v_call: TRBV12-3/TRBV12-4; cdr3_aa: CASRSPHGAANTEAFF
clone_size: medium-sized; j_call: TRBJ2-7; v_call: TRBV9; cdr3_aa: CASSASSALAGGPEEQYF
clone_size: large; j_call: TRBJ1-6; v_call: TRBV10-3; cdr3_aa: CAIRQGIDNSPLHF
clone_size: medium-sized; j_call: TRBJ2-3; v_call: TRBV19; cdr3_aa: CASREPLATTDTQYF
clone_size: medium-sized; j_call: TRBJ2-5; v_call: TRBV2; cdr3_aa: CASSEYLATGETQYF
clone_size: large; j_call: TRBJ1-3; v_call: TRBV4-2; cdr3_aa: CASSQATGDSGNTIYF
clone_size: medium-sized; j_call: TRBJ1-6; v_call: TRBV6-1; cdr3_aa: CASARGQGGDNSPLHF
clone_size: large; j_call: TRBJ2-7; v_call: TRBV2; cdr3_aa: CASIRTSSYEQYF
clone_size: medium-sized; j_call: TRBJ2-2; v_call: TRBV5-1; cdr3_aa: CASSRLAGNTGELFF
clone_size: medium-sized; j_call: TRBJ2-1; v_call: TRBV27; cdr3_aa: CASRAGGPSSYNEQFF
clone_size: medium-sized; j_call: TRBJ2-7; v_call: TRBV19; cdr3_aa: CASSRWDSPYEQYF
clone_size: medium-sized; j_call: TRBJ1-4; v_call: TRBV7-2; cdr3_aa: CASSRSTGGGEKLFF
clone_size: medium-sized; j_call: TRBJ1-4; v_call: TRBV11-2; cdr3_aa: CASTGGAQREKLFF
clone_size: large; j_call: TRBJ2-6; v_call: TRBV3-1; cdr3_aa: CASRWGPSDVLTF
clone_size: large; j_call: TRBJ2-5; v_call: TRBV20-1; cdr3_aa: CSASGAVGRGTQYF
clone_size: large; j_call: TRBJ2-7; v_call: TRBV7-3; cdr3_aa: CASSPPTSGAVHEQYF
clone_size: medium-sized; j_call: TRBJ2-7; v_call: TRBV5-4; cdr3_aa: CASSDQTGYYEQYF
clone_size: large; j_call: TRBJ2-7; v_call: TRBV9; cdr3_aa: CASSGQGAYEQYF
clone_size: medium-sized; j_call: TRBJ1-3; v_call: TRBV7-3; cdr3_aa: CASSLQGSGNTIYF
clone_size: medium-sized; j_call: TRBJ2-2; v_call: TRBV20-1; cdr3_aa: CSARDRTVGGELFF
clone_size: large; j_call: TRBJ2-7; v_call: TRBV20-1; cdr3_aa: CSAEGTGGTYEQYF
clone_size: large; j_call: TRBJ2-1; v_call: TRBV27; cdr3_aa: CASTMIAGGWNEQFF
clone_size: medium-sized; j_call: TRBJ1-2; v_call: TRBV27; cdr3_aa: CASSSRGTGVLGDGYTF
clone_size: medium-sized; j_call: TRBJ2-1; v_call: TRBV6-1; cdr3_aa: CASSESGQGAYNEQFF